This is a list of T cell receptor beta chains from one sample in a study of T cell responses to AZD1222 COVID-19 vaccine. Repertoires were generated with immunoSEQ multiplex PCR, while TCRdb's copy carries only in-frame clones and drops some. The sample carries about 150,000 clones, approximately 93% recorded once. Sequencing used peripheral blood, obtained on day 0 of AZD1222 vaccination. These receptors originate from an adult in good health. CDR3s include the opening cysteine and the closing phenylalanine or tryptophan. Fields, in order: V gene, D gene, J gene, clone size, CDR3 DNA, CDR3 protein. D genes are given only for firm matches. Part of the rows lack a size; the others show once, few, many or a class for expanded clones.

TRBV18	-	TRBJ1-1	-	TGTGCCAGCTCACCACGGGCGTTAGTGAACACTGAAGCTTTCTTT	CASSPRALVNTEAFF
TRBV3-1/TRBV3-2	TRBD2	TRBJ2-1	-	TGTGCCAGCAGCCAAGAACCAGCGGGAACCGTCTTC	CASSQEPAGTVF
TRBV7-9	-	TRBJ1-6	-	TGTGCCAGCAGCTTAGGGGGGTCCTATAATTCACCCCTCCACTTT	CASSLGGSYNSPLHF
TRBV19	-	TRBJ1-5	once	TGTGCCAGTAGTATGAATAGTAATCAGCCCCAGCATTTT	CASSMNSNQPQHF
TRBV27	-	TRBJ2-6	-	TGTGCCAGCAGTTTATTAGCAGGTACGAGCTCTGGGGCCAACGTCCTGACTTTC	CASSLLAGTSSGANVLTF
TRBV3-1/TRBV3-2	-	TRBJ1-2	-	TGTGCCAGCAGCCATCTTTCGACCAGAGCTAACTATGGCTACACCTTC	CASSHLSTRANYGYTF
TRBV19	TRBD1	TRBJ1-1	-	TGTGCCAGTATTGGGACAGGCTACACTGAAGCTTTCTTT	CASIGTGYTEAFF
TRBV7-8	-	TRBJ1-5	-	TGTGCCAGCACTCCCTATGTGGGGGGAAATCAGCCCCAGCATTTT	CASTPYVGGNQPQHF
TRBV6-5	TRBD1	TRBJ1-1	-	TGTGCCAGCAGTTACCCGGGACAGGGGGCTCGGACTGAAGCTTTCTTT	CASSYPGQGARTEAFF
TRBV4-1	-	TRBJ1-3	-	TGCGCCAGCAGCCTTCTTTTCTCTGGAAACACCATATATTTT	CASSLLFSGNTIYF
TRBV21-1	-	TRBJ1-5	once	TGTGCCAGCCCGAGAGGACAGCCCCAGCATTTT	CASPRGQPQHF
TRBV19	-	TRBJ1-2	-	TGTGCCAGTAGGGCGGGGTCCAGCTATGGCTACACCTTC	CASRAGSSYGYTF
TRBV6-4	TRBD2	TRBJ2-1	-	TGTGCCAGCAGTGACTTTAGCGGGAGCCCCGCCAATGAGCAGTTCTTC	CASSDFSGSPANEQFF
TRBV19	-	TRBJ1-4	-	TGTGCCAGTAGTATGAACGTAAATGAAAAACTGTTTTTT	CASSMNVNEKLFF
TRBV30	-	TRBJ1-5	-	TGTGCCTGGAGTGCCACAGGGACCGGTCAGCCCCAGCATTTT	CAWSATGTGQPQHF
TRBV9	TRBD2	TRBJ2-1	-	TGTGCCAGCAGCCCCATTGGACTAGCGGGAAAGGGTGAGCAGTTCTTC	CASSPIGLAGKGEQFF
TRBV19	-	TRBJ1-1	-	TGTGCCAGTAGTCATTACTCCACTGAAGCTTTCTTT	CASSHYSTEAFF
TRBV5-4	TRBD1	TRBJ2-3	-	TGTGCCAGCAGCCCTGGACAGGGACCCCGCACAGATACGCAGTATTTT	CASSPGQGPRTDTQYF
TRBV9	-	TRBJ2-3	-	TGTGCCAGCAGCGTAGTGGGTAGCACAGATACGCAGTATTTT	CASSVVGSTDTQYF
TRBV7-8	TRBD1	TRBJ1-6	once	TGTGCCAGCAGCTGGACAGGGGATTATAATTCACCCCTCCACTTT	CASSWTGDYNSPLHF
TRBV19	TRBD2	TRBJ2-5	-	TGTGCCAGTAGTATCGGAATAGCGGGAGGACAAGAGACCCAGTACTTC	CASSIGIAGGQETQYF
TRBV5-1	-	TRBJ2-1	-	TGCGCCAGTAAGAACTTGGGTGACAATGAGCAGTTCTTC	CASKNLGDNEQFF
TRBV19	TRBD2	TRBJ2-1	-	TGTGCCAGTAACCCAAGGGGACTAGCGGGAGGTGAGCAGTTCTTC	CASNPRGLAGGEQFF
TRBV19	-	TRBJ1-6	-	TGTGCCAGTAGTATAAGGGGTGGTTCCGATAATTCACCCCTCCACTTT	CASSIRGGSDNSPLHF
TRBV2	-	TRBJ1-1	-	TGTGCCAGCAGTGTGGGAGTGAACACTGAAGCTTTCTTT	CASSVGVNTEAFF
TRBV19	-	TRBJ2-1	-	TGTGCCAGTAAAGGGGCGTGGGGGCGCGCATCCTACAATGAGCAGTTCTTC	CASKGAWGRASYNEQFF
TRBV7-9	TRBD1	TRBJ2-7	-	TGTGCCAGCAGCTTAGGACAGGGAACCTACGAGCAGTACTTC	CASSLGQGTYEQYF
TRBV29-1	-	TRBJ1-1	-	TGCAGCTGTGGGAGGGGGAGGAGGACTGAAGCTTTCTTT	CSCGRGRRTEAFF
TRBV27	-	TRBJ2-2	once	TGTGCCAGCAGTATTGGGAACACCGGGGAGCTGTTTTTT	CASSIGNTGELFF
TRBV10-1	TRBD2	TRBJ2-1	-	TGCGCCAGCAGTGAGTCGTCTAGCGGGGAGAATGAGCAGTTCTTC	CASSESSSGENEQFF
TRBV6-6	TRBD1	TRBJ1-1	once	TGTGCCAGCAGACGGGACAGTTCTGAAGCTTTCTTT	CASRRDSSEAFF
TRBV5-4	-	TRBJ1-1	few	TGTGCCAGCAGGGTCAGACTGAACACTGAAGCTTTCTTT	CASRVRLNTEAFF
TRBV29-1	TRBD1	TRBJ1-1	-	TGCAGCGTTGTAATAGAGGGGGCGGACACTGAAGCTTTCTTT	CSVVIEGADTEAFF
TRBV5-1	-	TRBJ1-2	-	TGCGCCAGCAGCCCGGACAGTTATGGCTACACCTTC	CASSPDSYGYTF
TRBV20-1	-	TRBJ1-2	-	TGCAGTGCAGGGGGTGACTATGGCTACACCTTC	CSAGGDYGYTF
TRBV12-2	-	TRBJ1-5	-	TGTCATCCGAAAAGGACGCTTAGCAATCAGCCCCAGCATTTT	CHPKRTLSNQPQHF